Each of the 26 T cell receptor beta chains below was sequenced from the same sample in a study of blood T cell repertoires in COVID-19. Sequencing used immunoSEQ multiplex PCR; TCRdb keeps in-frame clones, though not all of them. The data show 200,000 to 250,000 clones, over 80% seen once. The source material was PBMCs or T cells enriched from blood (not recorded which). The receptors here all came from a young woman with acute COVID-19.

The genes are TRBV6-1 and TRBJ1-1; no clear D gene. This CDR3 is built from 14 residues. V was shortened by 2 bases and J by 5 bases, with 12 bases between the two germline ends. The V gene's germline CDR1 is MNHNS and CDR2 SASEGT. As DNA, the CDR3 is TGTGCCAGCAGTGAAAGGTCGGGGTTTACTGAAGCTTTCTTT. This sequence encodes CASSERSGFTEAFF.

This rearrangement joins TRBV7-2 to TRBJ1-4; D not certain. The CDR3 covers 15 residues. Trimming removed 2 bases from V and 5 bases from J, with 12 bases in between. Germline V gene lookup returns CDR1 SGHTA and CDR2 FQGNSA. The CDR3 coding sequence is TGTGCCAGCAGCTTAAGGAGTATAATGAATGAAAAACTGTTTTTT. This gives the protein CASSLRSIMNEKLFF. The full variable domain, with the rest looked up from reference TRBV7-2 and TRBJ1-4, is GAGVSQSPSNKVTEKGKDVELRCDPISGHTALYWYRQSLGQGLEFLIYFQGNSAPDKSGLPSDRFSAERTGGSVSTLTIQRTQQEDSAVYLCASSLRSIMNEKLFFGSGTQLSVL.

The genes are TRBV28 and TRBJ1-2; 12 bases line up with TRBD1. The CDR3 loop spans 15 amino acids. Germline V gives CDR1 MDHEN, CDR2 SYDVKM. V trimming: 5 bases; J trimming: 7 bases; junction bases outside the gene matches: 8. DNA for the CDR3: TGTGCCAGCAGTCCCCCGGGACAGGGGGCGCTTGGCTACACCTTC. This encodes CASSPPGQGALGYTF.

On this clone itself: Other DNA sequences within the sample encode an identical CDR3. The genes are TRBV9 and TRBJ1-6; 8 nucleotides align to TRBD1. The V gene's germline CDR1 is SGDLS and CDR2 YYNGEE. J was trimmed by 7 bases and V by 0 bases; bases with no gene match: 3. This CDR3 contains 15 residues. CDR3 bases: TGTGCCAGCAGCGTAGAGGCAGGGGGCAATTCACCCCTCCACTTT. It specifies CASSVEAGGNSPLHF.

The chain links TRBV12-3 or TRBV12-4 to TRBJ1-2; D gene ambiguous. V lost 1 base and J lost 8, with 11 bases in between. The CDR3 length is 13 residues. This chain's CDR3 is CASSLGSGGGYTF. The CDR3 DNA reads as TGTGCCAGCAGTTTAGGGTCAGGAGGAGGCTACACCTTC.

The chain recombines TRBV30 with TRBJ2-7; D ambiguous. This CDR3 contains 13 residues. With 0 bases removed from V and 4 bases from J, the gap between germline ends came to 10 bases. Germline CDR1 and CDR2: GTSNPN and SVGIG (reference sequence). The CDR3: CAWSVLHLYEQYF. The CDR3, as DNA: TGTGCCTGGAGTGTACTTCACTTATACGAGCAGTACTTC.

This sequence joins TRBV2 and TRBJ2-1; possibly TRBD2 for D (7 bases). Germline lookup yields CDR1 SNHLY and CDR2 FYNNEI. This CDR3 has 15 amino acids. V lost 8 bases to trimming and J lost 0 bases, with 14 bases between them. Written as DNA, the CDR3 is TGTGCCAGCCTTCAAGGGGGGGACTCCTACAATGAGCAGTTCTTC. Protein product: CASLQGGDSYNEQFF.

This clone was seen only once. CDR3 DNA: TGTGCCAGCAGTTTAGAAACAGGGCGAACCCAGTACTTC. This codes for CASSLETGRTQYF. V gene TRBV5-8 combines with J gene TRBJ2-5; D is perhaps TRBD1 (6 bases). Trimming took off 5 bases at V and 8 bases at J, with 16 bases between the two ends. Germline V CDR1 and CDR2: SGHTS, YDEGEE. This CDR3 has 13 amino acids.

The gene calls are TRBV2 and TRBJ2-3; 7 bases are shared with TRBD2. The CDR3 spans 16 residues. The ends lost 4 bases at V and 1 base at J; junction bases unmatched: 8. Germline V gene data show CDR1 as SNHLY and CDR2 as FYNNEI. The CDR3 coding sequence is TGTGCCAGCAGTGTCGAGGGTGGGGGGGGCACAGATACGCAGTATTTT. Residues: CASSVEGGGGTDTQYF.

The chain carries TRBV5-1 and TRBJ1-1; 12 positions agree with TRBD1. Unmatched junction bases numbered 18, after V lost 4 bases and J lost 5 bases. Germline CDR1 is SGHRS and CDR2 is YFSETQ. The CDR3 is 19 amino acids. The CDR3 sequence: CASSPLGGGDRGPSTEAFF. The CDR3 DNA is TGCGCCAGCAGCCCGTTGGGCGGAGGGGACAGGGGGCCCTCGACTGAAGCTTTCTTT.

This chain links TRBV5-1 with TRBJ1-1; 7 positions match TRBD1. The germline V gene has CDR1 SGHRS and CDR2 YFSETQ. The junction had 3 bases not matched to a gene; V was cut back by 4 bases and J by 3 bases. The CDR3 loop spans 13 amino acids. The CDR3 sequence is CASSLQGDTEAFF. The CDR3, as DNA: TGCGCCAGCAGCCTCCAGGGGGACACTGAAGCTTTCTTT.

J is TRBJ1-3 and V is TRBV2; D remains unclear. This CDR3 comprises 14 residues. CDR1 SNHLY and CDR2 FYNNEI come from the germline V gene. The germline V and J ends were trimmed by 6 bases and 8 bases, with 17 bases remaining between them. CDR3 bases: TGTGCCAGCAGCCCTCGGGGTTTTCTAGACACCATATATTTT. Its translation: CASSPRGFLDTIYF.

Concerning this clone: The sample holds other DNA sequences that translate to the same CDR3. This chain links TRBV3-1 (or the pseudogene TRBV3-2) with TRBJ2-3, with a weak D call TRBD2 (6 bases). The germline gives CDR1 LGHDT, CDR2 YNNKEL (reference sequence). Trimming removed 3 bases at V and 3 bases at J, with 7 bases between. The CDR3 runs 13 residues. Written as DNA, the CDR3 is TGTGCCAGCAGCCAGGGAGGTACAGATACGCAGTATTTT. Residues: CASSQGGTDTQYF.

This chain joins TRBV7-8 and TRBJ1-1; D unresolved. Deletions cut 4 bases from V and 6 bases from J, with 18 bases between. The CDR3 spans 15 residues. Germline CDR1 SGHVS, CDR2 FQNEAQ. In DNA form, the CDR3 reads TGTGCCAGCAGCTCCTATCAGGCCCGTATGTCTGAAGCTTTCTTT. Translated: CASSSYQARMSEAFF.

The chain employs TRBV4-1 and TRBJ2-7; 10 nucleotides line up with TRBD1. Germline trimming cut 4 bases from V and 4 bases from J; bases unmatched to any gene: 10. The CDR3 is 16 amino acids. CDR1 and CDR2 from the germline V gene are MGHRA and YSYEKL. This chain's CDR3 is CASSPSGQGDIYEQYF. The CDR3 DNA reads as TGCGCCAGCAGCCCCTCCGGACAGGGGGATATTTACGAGCAGTACTTC.

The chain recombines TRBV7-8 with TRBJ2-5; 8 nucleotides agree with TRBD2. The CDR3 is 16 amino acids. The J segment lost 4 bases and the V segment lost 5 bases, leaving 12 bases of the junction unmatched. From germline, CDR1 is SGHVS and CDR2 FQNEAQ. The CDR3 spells CASSRAGARAGETQYF. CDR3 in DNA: TGTGCCAGCAGCCGAGCGGGGGCTCGGGCCGGAGAGACCCAGTACTTC.

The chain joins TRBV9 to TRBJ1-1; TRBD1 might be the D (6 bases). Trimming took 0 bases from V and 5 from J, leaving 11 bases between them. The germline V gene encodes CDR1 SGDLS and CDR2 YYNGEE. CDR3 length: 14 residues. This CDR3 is CASSVEAQGTEAFF. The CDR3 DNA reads TGTGCCAGCAGCGTAGAGGCGCAGGGGACTGAAGCTTTCTTT.

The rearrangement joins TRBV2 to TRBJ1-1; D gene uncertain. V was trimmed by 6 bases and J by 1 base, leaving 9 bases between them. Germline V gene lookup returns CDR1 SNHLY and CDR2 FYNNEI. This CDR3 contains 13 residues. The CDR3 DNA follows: TGTGCCAGCAGCCCCACTTGGAACACTGAAGCTTTCTTT. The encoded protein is CASSPTWNTEAFF.

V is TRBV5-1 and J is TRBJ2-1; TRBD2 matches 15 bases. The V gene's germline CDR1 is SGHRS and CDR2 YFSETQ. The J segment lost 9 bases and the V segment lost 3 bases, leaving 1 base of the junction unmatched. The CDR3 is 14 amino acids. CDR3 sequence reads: CASSWGLAGGEQFF. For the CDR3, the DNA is TGCGCCAGCAGCTGGGGACTAGCGGGGGGTGAGCAGTTCTTC.

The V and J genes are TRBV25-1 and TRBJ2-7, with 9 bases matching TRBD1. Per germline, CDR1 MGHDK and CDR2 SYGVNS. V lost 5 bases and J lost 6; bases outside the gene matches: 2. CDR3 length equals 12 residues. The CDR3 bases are TGTGCCAGCAGTAGACAGGGGGTCGAGCAGTACTTC. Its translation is CASSRQGVEQYF.

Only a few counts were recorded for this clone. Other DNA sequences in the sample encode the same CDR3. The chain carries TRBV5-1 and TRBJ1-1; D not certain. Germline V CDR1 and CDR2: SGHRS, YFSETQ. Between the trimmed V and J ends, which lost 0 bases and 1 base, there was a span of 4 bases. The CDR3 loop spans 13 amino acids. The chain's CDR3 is CASSLDTNTEAFF. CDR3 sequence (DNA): TGCGCCAGCAGCTTGGACACGAACACTGAAGCTTTCTTT. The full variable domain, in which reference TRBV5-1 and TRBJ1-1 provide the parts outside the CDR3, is KAGVTQTPRYLIKTRGQQVTLSCSPISGHRSVSWYQQTPGQGLQFLFEYFSETQRNKGNFPGRFSGRQFSNSRSEMNVSTLELGDSALYLCASSLDTNTEAFFGQGTRLTVV.

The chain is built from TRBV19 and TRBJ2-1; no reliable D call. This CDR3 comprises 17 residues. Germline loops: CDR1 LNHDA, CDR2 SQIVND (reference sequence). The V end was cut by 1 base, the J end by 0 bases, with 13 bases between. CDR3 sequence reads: CASSIGMGSGSYNEQFF. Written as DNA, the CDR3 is TGTGCCAGTAGTATAGGGATGGGTTCAGGCTCCTACAATGAGCAGTTCTTC.

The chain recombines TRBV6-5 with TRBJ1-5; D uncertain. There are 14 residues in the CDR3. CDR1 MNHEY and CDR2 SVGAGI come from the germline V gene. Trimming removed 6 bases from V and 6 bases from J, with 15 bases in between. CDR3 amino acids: CASSADGMSQPQHF. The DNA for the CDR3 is TGTGCCAGCAGCGCCGATGGTATGAGTCAGCCCCAGCATTTT.

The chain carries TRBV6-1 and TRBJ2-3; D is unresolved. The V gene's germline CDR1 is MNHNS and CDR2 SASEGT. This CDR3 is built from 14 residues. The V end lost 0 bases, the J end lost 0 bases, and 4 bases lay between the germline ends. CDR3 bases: TGTGCCAGCAGTGAAGCACTAAGCACAGATACGCAGTATTTT. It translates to CASSEALSTDTQYF.

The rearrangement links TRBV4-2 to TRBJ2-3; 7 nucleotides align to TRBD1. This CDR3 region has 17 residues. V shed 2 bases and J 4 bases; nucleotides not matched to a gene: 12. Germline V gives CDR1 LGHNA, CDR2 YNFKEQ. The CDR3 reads CASSQSRGLERADTQYF. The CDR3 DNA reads TGTGCCAGCAGCCAATCCAGGGGGTTGGAGCGCGCAGATACGCAGTATTTT.

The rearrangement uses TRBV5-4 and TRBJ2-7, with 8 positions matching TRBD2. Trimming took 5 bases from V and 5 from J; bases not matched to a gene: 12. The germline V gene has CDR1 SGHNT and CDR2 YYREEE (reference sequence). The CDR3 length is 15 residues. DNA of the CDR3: TGTGCCAGCAGTTCCCCAGGACTAGCAATCCACGAGCAGTACTTC. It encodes CASSSPGLAIHEQYF.